Below, one TCR beta chain is given with its context. Its antigen is undetermined. V was pared by 6 bases and J by 8 bases, with 20 bases between. Germline V gene lookup returns CDR1 LNHDA and CDR2 SQIVND (reference sequence). The CDR3 contains 15 residues. The sample comes from a study of cytomegalovirus exposure and HLA in healthy donors. At the level of the study: The approximately 110 validation repertoires and the roughly 670 first-cohort repertoires shared a platform, a later analysis reported. Study findings and constraints: It was found in a later analysis that first-cohort TCR clusters tended to co-occur in the 95 to 150 validation repertoires. A list of around 160 TCR beta chains associated with cytomegalovirus was given.

The method was immunoSEQ multiplex PCR; TCRdb's version includes in-frame clones alone and lacks a portion of them. The data show 150,000 or so clones, with 89% seen just once and 9% to 9.5% held by the top ten. Material: PBMCs. The chain has TRBV19 and TRBJ2-1, with D possibly being TRBD1 (6 bases). The TCR sequence derives from a woman aged 18-30 years in good health and CMV-seropositive. The CDR3 spells CASRQGMERSYEQFF. DNA of the CDR3: TGTGCCAGTAGACAGGGCATGGAAAGGTCTTATGAGCAGTTCTTC.